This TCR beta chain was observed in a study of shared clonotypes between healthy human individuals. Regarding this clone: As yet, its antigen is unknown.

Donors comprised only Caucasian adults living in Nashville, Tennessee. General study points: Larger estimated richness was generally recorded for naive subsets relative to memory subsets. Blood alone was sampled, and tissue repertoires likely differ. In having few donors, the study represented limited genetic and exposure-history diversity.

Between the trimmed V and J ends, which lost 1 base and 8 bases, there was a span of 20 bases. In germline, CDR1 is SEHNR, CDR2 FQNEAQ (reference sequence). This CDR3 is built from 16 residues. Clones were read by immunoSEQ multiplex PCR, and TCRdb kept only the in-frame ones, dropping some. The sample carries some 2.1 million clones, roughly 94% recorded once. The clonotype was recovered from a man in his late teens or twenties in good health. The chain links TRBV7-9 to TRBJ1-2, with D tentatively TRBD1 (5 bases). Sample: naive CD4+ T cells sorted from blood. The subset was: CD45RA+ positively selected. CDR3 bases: TGTGCCAGCAGCTTAGAGTACCGGGACGACGCTTGGGGCTACACCTTC. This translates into CASSLEYRDDAWGYTF. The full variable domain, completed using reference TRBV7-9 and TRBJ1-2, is DTGVSQNPRHKITKRGQNVTFRCDPISEHNRLYWYRQTLGQGPEFLTYFQNEAQLEKSRLLSDRFSAERPKGSFSTLEIQRTEQGDSAMYLCASSLEYRDDAWGYTFGSGTRLTVV.